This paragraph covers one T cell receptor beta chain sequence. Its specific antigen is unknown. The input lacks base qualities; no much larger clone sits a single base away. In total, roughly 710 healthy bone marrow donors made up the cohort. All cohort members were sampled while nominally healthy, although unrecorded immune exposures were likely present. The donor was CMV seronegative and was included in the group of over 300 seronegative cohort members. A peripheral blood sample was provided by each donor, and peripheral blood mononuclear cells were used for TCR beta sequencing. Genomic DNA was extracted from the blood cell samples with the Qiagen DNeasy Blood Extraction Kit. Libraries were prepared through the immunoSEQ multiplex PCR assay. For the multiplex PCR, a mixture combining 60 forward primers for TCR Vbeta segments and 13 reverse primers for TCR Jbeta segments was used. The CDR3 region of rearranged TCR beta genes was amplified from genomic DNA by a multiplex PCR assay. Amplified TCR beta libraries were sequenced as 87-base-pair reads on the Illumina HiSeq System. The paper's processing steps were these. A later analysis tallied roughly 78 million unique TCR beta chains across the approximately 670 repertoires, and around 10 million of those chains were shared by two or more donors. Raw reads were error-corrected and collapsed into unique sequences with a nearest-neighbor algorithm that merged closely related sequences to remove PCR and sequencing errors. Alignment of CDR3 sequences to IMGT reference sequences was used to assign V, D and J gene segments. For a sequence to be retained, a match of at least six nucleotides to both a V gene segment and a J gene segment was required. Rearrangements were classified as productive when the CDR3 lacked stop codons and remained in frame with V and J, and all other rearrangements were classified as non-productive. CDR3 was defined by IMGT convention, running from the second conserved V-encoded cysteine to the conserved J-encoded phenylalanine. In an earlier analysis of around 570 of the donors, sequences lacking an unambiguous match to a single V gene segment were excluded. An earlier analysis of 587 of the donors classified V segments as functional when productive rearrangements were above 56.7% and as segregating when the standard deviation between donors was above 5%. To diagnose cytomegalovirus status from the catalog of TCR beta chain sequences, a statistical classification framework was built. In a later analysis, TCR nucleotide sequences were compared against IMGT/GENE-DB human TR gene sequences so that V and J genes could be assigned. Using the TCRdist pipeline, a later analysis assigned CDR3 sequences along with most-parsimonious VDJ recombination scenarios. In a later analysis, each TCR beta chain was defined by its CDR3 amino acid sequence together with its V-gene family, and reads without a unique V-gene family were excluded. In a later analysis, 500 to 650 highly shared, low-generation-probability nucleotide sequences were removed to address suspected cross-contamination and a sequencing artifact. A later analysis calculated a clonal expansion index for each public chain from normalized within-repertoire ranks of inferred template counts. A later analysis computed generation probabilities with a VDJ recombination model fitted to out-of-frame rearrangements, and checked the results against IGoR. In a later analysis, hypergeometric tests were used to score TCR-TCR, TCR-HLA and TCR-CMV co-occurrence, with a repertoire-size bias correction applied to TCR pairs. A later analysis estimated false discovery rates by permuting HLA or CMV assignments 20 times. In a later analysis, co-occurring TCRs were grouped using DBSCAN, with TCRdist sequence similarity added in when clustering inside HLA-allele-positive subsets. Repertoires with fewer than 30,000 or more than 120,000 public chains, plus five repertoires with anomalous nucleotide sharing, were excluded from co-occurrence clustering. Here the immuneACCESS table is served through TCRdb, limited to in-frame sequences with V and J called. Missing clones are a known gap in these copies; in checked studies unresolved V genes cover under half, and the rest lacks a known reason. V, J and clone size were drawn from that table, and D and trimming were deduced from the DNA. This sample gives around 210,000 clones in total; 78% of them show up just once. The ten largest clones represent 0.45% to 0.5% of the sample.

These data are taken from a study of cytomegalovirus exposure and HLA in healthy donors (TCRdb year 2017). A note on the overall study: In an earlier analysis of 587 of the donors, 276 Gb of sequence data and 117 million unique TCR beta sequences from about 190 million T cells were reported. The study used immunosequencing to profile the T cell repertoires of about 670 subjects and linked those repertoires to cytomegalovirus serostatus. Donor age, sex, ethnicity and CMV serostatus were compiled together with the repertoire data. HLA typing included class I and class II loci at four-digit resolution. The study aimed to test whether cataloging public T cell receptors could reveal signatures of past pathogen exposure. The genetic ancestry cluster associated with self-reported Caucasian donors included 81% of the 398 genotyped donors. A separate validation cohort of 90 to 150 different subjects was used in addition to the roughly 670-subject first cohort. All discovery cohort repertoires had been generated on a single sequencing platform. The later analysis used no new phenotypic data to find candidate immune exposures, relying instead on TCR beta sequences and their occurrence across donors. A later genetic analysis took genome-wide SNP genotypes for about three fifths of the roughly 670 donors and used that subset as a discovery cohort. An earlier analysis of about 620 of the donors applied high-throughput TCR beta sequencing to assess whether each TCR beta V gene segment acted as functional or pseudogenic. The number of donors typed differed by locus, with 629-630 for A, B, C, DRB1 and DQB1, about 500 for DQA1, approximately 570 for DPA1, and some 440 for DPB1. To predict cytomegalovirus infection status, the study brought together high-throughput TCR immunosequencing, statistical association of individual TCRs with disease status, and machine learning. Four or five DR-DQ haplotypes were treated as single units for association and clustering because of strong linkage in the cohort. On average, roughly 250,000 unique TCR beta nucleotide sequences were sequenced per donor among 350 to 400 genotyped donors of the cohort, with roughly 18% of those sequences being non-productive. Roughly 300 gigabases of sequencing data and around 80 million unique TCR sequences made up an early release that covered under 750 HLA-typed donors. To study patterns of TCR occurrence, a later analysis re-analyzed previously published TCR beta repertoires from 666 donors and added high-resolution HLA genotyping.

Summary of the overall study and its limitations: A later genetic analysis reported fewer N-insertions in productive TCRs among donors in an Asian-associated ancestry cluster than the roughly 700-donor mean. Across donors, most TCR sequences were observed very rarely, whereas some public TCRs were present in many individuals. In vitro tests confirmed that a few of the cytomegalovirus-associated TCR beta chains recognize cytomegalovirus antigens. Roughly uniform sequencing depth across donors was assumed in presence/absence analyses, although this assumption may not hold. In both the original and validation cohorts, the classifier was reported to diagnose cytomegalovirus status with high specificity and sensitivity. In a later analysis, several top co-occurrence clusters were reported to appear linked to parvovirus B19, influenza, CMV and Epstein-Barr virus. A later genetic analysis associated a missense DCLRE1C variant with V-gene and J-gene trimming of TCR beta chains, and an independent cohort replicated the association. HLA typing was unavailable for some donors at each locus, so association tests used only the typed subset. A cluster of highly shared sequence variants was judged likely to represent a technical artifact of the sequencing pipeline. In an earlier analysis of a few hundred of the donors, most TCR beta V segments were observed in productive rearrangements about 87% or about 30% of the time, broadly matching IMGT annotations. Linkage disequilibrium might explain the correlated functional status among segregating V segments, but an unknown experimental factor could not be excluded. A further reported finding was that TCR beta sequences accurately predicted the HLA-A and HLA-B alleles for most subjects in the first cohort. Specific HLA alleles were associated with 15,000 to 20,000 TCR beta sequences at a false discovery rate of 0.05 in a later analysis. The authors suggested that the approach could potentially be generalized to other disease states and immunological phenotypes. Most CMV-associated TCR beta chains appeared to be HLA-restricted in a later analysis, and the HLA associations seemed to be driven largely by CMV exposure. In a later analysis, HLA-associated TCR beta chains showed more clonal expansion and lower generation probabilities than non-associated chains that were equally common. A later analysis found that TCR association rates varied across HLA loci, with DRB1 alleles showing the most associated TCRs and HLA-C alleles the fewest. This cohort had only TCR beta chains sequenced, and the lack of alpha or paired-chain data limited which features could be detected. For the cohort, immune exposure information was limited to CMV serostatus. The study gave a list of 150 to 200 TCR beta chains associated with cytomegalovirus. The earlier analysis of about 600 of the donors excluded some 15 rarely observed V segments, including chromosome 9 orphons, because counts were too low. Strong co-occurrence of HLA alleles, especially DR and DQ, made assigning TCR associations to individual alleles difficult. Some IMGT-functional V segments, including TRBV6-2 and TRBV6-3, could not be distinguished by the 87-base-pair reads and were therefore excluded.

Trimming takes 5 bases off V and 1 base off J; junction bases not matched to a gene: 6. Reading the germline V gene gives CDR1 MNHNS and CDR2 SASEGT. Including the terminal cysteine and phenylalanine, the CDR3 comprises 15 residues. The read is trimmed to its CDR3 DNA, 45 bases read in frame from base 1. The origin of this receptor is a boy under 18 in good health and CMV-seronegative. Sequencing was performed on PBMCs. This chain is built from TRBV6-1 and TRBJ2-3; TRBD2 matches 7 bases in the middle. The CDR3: CASSPRGSGTDTQYF. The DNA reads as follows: TGTGCCAGCAGTCCCCGCGGGAGCGGCACAGATACGCAGTATTTT.